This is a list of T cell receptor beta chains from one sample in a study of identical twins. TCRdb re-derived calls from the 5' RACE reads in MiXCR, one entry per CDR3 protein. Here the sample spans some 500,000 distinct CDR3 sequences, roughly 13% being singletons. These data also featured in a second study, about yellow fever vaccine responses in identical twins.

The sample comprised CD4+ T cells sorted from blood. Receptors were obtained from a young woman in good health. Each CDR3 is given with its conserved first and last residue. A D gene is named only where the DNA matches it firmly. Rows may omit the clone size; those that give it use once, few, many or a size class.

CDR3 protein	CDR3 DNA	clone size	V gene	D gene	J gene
CASTPMRTSYNEQFF	TGTGCCAGCACCCCCATGAGGACCTCCTACAATGAGCAGTTCTTC	few	TRBV6-2/TRBV6-3	-	TRBJ2-1
CASSLGRLAGDFYEQYF	TGCGCCAGCAGCTTAGGTCGTCTGGCGGGGGACTTCTACGAGCAGTACTTC	-	TRBV5-1	TRBD2	TRBJ2-7
CASSLFAGGTDTQYF	TGCGCCAGCAGCTTGTTTGCGGGGGGTACAGATACGCAGTATTTT	many	TRBV5-1	TRBD2	TRBJ2-3
CATRTSGSDIYEQYF	TGCGCCACCAGGACTAGCGGGAGCGACATATACGAGCAGTACTTC	few	TRBV5-1	TRBD2	TRBJ2-7
CASRWDRNSGNTIYF	TGTGCCAGCAGATGGGACCGAAACTCTGGAAACACCATATATTTT	few	TRBV7-9	-	TRBJ1-3
CSAHRAGRPYEQYF	TGCAGTGCACACAGGGCAGGACGTCCCTACGAGCAGTACTTC	-	TRBV20-1	-	TRBJ2-7
CASRYSGTSTDTQYF	TGTGCCAGCAGGTATAGCGGAACTAGCACAGATACGCAGTATTTT	-	TRBV7-2	-	TRBJ2-3
CASSYSYRLAGGQRSNEQFF	TGTGCCAGCAGTTACTCGTATCGTCTAGCGGGGGGCCAACGCAGCAATGAGCAGTTCTTC	-	TRBV6-2/TRBV6-3	TRBD2	TRBJ2-1
CASMGQGSRTGELFF	TGTGCCAGCATGGGACAGGGGAGTCGCACCGGGGAGCTGTTTTTT	-	TRBV6-2/TRBV6-3	TRBD1	TRBJ2-2
CASTIPGGVTGELFF	TGTGCCAGTACCATCCCCGGGGGAGTCACCGGGGAGCTGTTTTTT	-	TRBV19	-	TRBJ2-2
CASSFGTGRNQPQHF	TGTGCCAGCAGTTTCGGGACAGGCCGAAATCAGCCCCAGCATTTT	many	TRBV12-3/TRBV12-4	TRBD1	TRBJ1-5
CATSARDTDNSPLHF	TGTGCCACGTCGGCCCGGGACACAGATAATTCACCCCTCCACTTT	-	TRBV2	-	TRBJ1-6
CSAKLGAQTQYF	TGCAGTGCCAAACTAGGCGCGCAGACCCAGTACTTC	few	TRBV20-1	-	TRBJ2-5
CASSLSPGQFLANYGYTF	TGCGCCAGCAGCTTAAGCCCCGGACAATTCCTGGCTAACTATGGCTACACCTTC	few	TRBV5-1	-	TRBJ1-2
CSASRGSGGAPDTQYF	TGCAGTGCTAGCCGAGGTAGCGGGGGGGCCCCAGATACGCAGTATTTT	-	TRBV20-1	TRBD2	TRBJ2-3
CASTPGRGRNEAFF	TGTGCCAGTACGCCGGGGAGGGGACGGAATGAAGCTTTCTTT	few	TRBV19	-	TRBJ1-1
CASSVRQGANTGELFF	TGCGCCAGCAGCGTAAGACAGGGGGCGAACACCGGGGAGCTGTTTTTT	-	TRBV5-1	TRBD1	TRBJ2-2
CASSNRAFHNSPLHF	TGTGCCAGCAGCAACCGGGCCTTTCATAATTCACCCCTCCACTTT	-	TRBV5-6	-	TRBJ1-6
CSARGQRLQETQYF	TGCAGTGCTAGAGGACAGCGATTACAAGAGACCCAGTACTTC	few	TRBV20-1	-	TRBJ2-5
CALGRGPYEQYF	TGTGCCCTCGGGCGGGGCCCCTACGAGCAGTACTTC	-	TRBV30	-	TRBJ2-7
CASSSDTGAYEQYF	TGTGCCAGCAGTTCAGATACAGGGGCCTACGAGCAGTACTTC	-	TRBV5-5	TRBD1	TRBJ2-7
CASRGAGSYEQYF	TGTGCCAGCAGGGGAGCGGGATCCTACGAGCAGTACTTC	-	TRBV6-1	TRBD2	TRBJ2-7
CASSEVAGGPHTQYF	TGTGCCAGCAGTGAAGTAGCGGGGGGGCCACATACGCAGTATTTT	-	TRBV2	TRBD2	TRBJ2-3
CASSPRTGAGEQYF	TGTGCCAGCAGCCCAAGGACAGGGGCCGGGGAGCAGTACTTC	-	TRBV9	TRBD1	TRBJ2-7
CASSLPWPKKGGHTDTQYF	TGTGCCAGCAGCCTACCCTGGCCTAAGAAAGGAGGCCACACAGATACGCAGTATTTT	many	TRBV5-6	-	TRBJ2-3
CASTAPGGNNEQFF	TGTGCCAGCACCGCCCCTGGGGGGAACAATGAGCAGTTCTTC	-	TRBV7-9	-	TRBJ2-1
CASSLKDRINEKLFF	TGTGCCAGCAGCTTAAAGGACAGGATTAATGAAAAACTGTTTTTT	few	TRBV7-3	TRBD1	TRBJ1-4
CASSLSGSRSNEQFF	TGTGCCAGCAGTCTTAGCGGGAGTAGGAGTAATGAGCAGTTCTTC	many	TRBV4-2	TRBD2	TRBJ2-1
CASSLGQGIPGLGIQETQYF	TGTGCCAGCAGCCTGGGACAGGGGATTCCGGGACTAGGAATCCAAGAGACCCAGTACTTC	-	TRBV11-1	TRBD1	TRBJ2-5
CASSPPGLALTEQYF	TGTGCCAGCAGCCCTCCGGGACTAGCGTTGACGGAGCAGTACTTC	-	TRBV27	TRBD2	TRBJ2-7
CASSPRTGKFQETQYF	TGTGCCAGCAGCCCAAGGACAGGGAAGTTTCAAGAGACCCAGTACTTC	-	TRBV11-2	TRBD1	TRBJ2-5
CASQIGTSVSSTDTQYF	TGTGCCAGCCAAATCGGGACTAGCGTTTCTAGCACAGATACGCAGTATTTT	-	TRBV7-9	TRBD2	TRBJ2-3
CATSDPGQSYEQYF	TGTGCCACCAGTGATCCGGGACAGAGCTACGAGCAGTACTTC	few	TRBV24-1	TRBD1	TRBJ2-7
CASSLLGVGGNEQYF	TGTGCCAGCAGTTTACTCGGCGTAGGGGGGAACGAGCAGTACTTC	few	TRBV12-3/TRBV12-4	-	TRBJ2-7
CASSQRLGLNEQFF	TGTGCCAGCAGCCAAAGACTAGGACTTAATGAGCAGTTCTTC	-	TRBV14	-	TRBJ2-1
CASSPQGALNSPLHF	TGTGCCAGCAGCCCTCAGGGAGCCCTTAATTCACCCCTCCACTTT	-	TRBV3-1	-	TRBJ1-6
CASSQDPGTSGIDEQFF	TGTGCCAGCAGCCAAGATCCGGGGACTAGCGGGATTGATGAGCAGTTCTTC	few	TRBV3-1	TRBD2	TRBJ2-1
CASSPPRGANKPDTQYF	TGTGCCAGCTCACCACCGCGAGGGGCGAACAAGCCAGATACGCAGTATTTT	-	TRBV18	-	TRBJ2-3
CASSERLAGSHEQYF	TGTGCCAGCAGTGAAAGACTAGCGGGATCTCACGAGCAGTACTTC	few	TRBV25-1	TRBD2	TRBJ2-7
CASSYVGQPPFF	TGTGCCAGCAGTTACGTCGGACAGCCCCCGTTCTTC	many	TRBV6-2/TRBV6-3	-	TRBJ2-1
CASSFTGYHEQFF	TGTGCCAGCAGCTTTACAGGGTACCATGAGCAGTTCTTC	few	TRBV7-3	-	TRBJ2-1
CASSRGGFTYEQYF	TGTGCCAGCAGCCGAGGGGGTTTCACCTACGAGCAGTACTTC	many	TRBV5-6	-	TRBJ2-7
CASSQAGTDYGYTF	TGCGCCAGCAGCCAAGCCGGGACAGACTATGGCTACACCTTC	few	TRBV4-1	TRBD1	TRBJ1-2
CASSFSGGGGPEQFF	TGTGCCAGCAGTTTTTCGGGGGGTGGGGGACCTGAGCAGTTCTTC	-	TRBV12-3/TRBV12-4	TRBD2	TRBJ2-1